Shown below are 8 T cell receptor beta chains from a single sample sequenced in a study of Graves' ophthalmopathy and Graves' hyperthyroidism (dated by TCRdb to between 2018 and 2020). TCRdb shows the sequencer as Illumina HiSeq 2000. TCR beta CDR3 regions were amplified from RNA transcripts for repertoire sequencing. The first round was an RT-PCR using HTBI primers with the Qiagen OneStep RT-PCR kit, and this first round was followed by a second-round multiplex PCR, then size selection and purification. The raw public data were reprocessed by TCRdb itself: fastp quality trimming at Q25, MiXCR clonotype calling, in-frame beta chains only. Identical CDR3 proteins give one entry, which carries the most common genes and DNA. This sample gives approximately 480,000 distinct CDR3 sequences in total; roughly an eighth of them show up just once. The ten top clones hold 9.5% to 10% of the sample. Sequencing used blood. The receptors derive from a woman aged 25 to 39 with Graves' ophthalmopathy. Donor details come from another sample of the same person, matched by shared clones.

V and J are TRBV6-5 and TRBJ1-3, with D perhaps matching TRBD1 (5 bases). Germline V gene data show CDR1 as MNHEY and CDR2 as SVGAGI. V was clipped by 4 bases and J by 9 bases, with 16 bases between them. This CDR3 has 14 residues. For the CDR3, the DNA is TGTGCCAGCAGTTTGGGCAGCGACGGGGGCACCATATATTTT. Its protein product is CASSLGSDGGTIYF.

This clonotype came up many times. This chain uses TRBV27 with TRBJ2-2; 9 bases align to TRBD2. This CDR3 is 15 amino acids long. The germline V gene has CDR1 MNHEY and CDR2 SMNVEV (reference sequence). V lost 4 bases and J lost 5; bases outside the gene matches: 5. CDR3 residues: CASSSQREVTGELFF. In DNA, the CDR3 is TGTGCCAGCAGTTCTCAGCGGGAGGTGACCGGGGAGCTGTTTTTT.

This clonotype was found many times. The CDR3 sequence: CASSFSRGGLTAFF. CDR3 sequence (DNA): TGTGCCAGCAGCTTCTCACGGGGGGGCTTGACGGCTTTCTTT. The chain carries TRBV7-2 and TRBJ1-1, with D possibly being TRBD1 (6 bases). V lost 3 bases, J lost 11 bases, and 19 bases lay in between. The CDR3 is made up of 14 amino acids. CDR1 and CDR2 (germline): SGHTA, FQGNSA.

This clonotype was seen many times. The chain has TRBV12-3 or TRBV12-4 and TRBJ1-5; D may be TRBD1 (6 bases). CDR3 length: 12 amino acids. V lost 7 bases and J 7 bases, leaving 11 bases between the germline ends. CDR3 loop: CASTQGYQPQHF. The CDR3 region has the DNA TGTGCCAGCACCCAGGGGTACCAGCCCCAGCATTTT.

This clonotype was seen many times. The chain joins TRBV6-1 to TRBJ1-5; D not resolved. This CDR3 has 14 amino acids. Per germline, CDR1 MNHNS and CDR2 SASEGT. V was trimmed by 10 bases and J by 3 bases, leaving 16 bases between them. The CDR3 coding sequence is TGTGCCACCAGGCAGGTGCCGGCCAATCAGCCCCAGCATTTT. It is translated as CATRQVPANQPQHF.

With regard to this clonotype: Its ends do not fully match the called genes, so a read error is possible. The CDR3 here is CASSLGPTGCTF. CDR3 sequence (DNA): TGTGCCAGCAGTTTGGGACCCACGGGCTGCACCTTC. V usage is TRBV12-3 or TRBV12-4 and J usage is TRBJ1-2; D perhaps matches TRBD1 (5 bases). CDR3 size: 12 residues.

J is TRBJ1-6 and V is TRBV11-2, with 7 bases matching TRBD1. The V gene end was trimmed by 4 bases and the J gene end by 6 bases; junction bases not matched to a gene: 9. Looked up from germline, CDR1 is SGHAT and CDR2 is FQNNGV. The CDR3 covers 16 residues. The CDR3: CASSSQSGTVNSPLHF. The CDR3 DNA sequence: TGTGCCAGCAGCTCCCAGAGTGGGACAGTTAATTCACCCCTCCACTTT.

This clonotype occurred many times. The chain joins TRBV10-1 to TRBJ1-1; no reliable D call. This CDR3 comprises 13 residues. Germline-derived CDR1 and CDR2 are WNHNN and SYGVQD (reference sequence). Trimming took 3 bases from V and 1 from J, leaving 6 bases between them. CDR3 sequence reads: CASSEFRNTEAFF. In DNA, the CDR3 is TGCGCCAGCAGTGAATTTAGGAACACTGAAGCTTTCTTT.